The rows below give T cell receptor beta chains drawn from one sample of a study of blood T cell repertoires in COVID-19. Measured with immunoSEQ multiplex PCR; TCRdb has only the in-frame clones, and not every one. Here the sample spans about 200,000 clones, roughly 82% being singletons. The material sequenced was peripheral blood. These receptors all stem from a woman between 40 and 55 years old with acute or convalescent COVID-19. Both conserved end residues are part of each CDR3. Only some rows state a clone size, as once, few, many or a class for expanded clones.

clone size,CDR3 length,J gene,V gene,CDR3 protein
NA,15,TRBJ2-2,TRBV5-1,CASSLDRVTTGELFF
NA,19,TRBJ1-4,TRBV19,CASSIQDAGARGPNEKLFF
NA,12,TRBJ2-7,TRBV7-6,CASSSRTGKQYF
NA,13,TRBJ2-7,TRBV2,CASTVSLSYEQYF
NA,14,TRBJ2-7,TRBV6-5,CASKAGQGAYEQYF
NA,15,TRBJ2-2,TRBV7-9,CASSLSGGNTGELFF
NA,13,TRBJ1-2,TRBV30,CACYRRSNYGYTF
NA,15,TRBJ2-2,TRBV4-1,CASSQLQGNTGELFF
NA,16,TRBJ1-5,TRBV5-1,CASSFLRTGHNQPQHF
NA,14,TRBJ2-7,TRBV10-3,CAISPSGTLYEQYF
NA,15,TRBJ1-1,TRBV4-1,CASSQVPGGNTEAFF
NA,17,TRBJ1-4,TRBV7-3,CASSLLLPAGTNEKLFF
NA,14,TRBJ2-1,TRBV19,CASSSSRSYNEQFF
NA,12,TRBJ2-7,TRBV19,CATSTGHDEQYF
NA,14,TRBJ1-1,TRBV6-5,CASSRQGSGTEAFF
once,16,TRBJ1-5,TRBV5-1,CASSLGPREGNQPQHF
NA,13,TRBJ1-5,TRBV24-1,CATSSGVSQPQHF
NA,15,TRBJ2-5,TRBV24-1,CATSAARGSAETQYF
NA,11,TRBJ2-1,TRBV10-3,CGAGGNNEQFF
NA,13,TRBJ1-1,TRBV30,CAWSLGERAEAFF
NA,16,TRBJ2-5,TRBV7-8,CASSLVVGLARETQYF
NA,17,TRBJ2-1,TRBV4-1,CASSQVASGGAGNEQFF
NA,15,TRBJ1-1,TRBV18,CASSADRGARTEAFF